The next 29 T cell receptor beta chains were all read from a single sample in a study of control samples from healthy donors and cancer patients. This table comes from immunoSEQ multiplex PCR, and its TCRdb copy is limited to in-frame clones, with some not included. The sample includes 95,000 to 150,000 clones, roughly 87% of them seen just once. The sequencing input was blood. The source of these receptors is a man between 40 and 49 years old in good health.

This clone has just a few counts. The chain combines TRBV5-4 with TRBJ1-1, with D tentatively TRBD1 (5 bases). Germline loops: CDR1 SGHNT, CDR2 YYREEE (reference sequence). This CDR3 region has 14 residues. The V and J ends lost 3 bases and 1 base respectively, with 10 bases between them. In nucleotides, the CDR3 is TGTGCCAGCAGCTCGGGACTCCCGAACACTGAAGCTTTCTTT. Its protein product is CASSSGLPNTEAFF. The whole variable domain, filled in from reference TRBV5-4 and TRBJ1-1, reads ETGVTQSPTHLIKTRGQQVTLRCSSQSGHNTVSWYQQALGQGPQFIFQYYREEENGRGNFPPRFSGLQFPNYSSELNVNALELDDSALYLCASSSGLPNTEAFFGQGTRLTVV.

The chain is built from TRBV15 and TRBJ1-2; D call uncertain. This CDR3 has 13 amino acids. Germline loops: CDR1 LNHNV, CDR2 YYDKDF (reference sequence). Trimming took 1 base from V and 6 from J, leaving 9 bases between them. The CDR3 loop is CATSRAEGDGYTF. The CDR3 bases are TGTGCCACCAGCAGAGCTGAGGGAGATGGCTACACCTTC.

This clone was seen just once. This chain uses TRBV4-1 with TRBJ1-5; D is perhaps TRBD1 (6 bases). Trimming shortened V by 4 bases and J by 6 bases, and 19 bases separated the two germline ends. The length of the CDR3 is 16 residues. From germline, CDR1 is MGHRA and CDR2 YSYEKL. The CDR3 reads CASSLVGQAIGQPQHF. In DNA, the CDR3 is TGCGCCAGCAGCCTGGTGGGACAAGCTATCGGTCAGCCCCAGCATTTT.

The V and J genes are TRBV6-4 and TRBJ2-5; TRBD2 aligns across 9 bases. V was clipped by 6 bases and J by 2 bases; unmatched bases: 7. This CDR3 is built from 15 residues. CDR1 and CDR2 from the germline V gene are MRHNA and SNTAGT. CDR3 residues: CASSPGAGGQETQYF. Written as DNA, the CDR3 is TGTGCCAGCAGCCCCGGAGCGGGGGGTCAAGAGACCCAGTACTTC.

The chain has TRBV6-2 or TRBV6-3 and TRBJ2-7; 12 bases map to TRBD2. The CDR3 extends over 16 amino acids. Trimming removed 6 bases from V and 4 bases from J; junction bases left unmatched: 10. The germline CDR1 and CDR2 sequences are MNHEY and SVGEGT. CDR3 in DNA: TGTGCCAGCAGCCCCACCCTGACTAGCGGGGGATACGAGCAGTACTTC. Residues: CASSPTLTSGGYEQYF.

The gene calls are TRBV7-2 and TRBJ2-2, with 7 bases aligning to TRBD1. Trimming took 1 base from V and 2 from J; bases not matched to a gene: 4. This CDR3 comprises 16 residues. The germline CDR1 and CDR2 sequences are SGHTA and FQGNSA. DNA for the CDR3: TGTGCCAGCAGCTTAGGGGGGACAGATAACACCGGGGAGCTGTTTTTT. Its translation is CASSLGGTDNTGELFF.

The chain joins TRBV4-3 to TRBJ2-3, with TRBD2 matching 10 bases. Germline assignment: CDR1 LGHNA and CDR2 YSLEER. CDR3 length: 17 amino acids. The ends lost 1 base at V and 3 bases at J; junction bases unmatched: 7. The CDR3 nucleotides are TGCGCCAGCAGCCAAGTTCTAGCGGGGGCCCTTACAGATACGCAGTATTTT. This gives the protein CASSQVLAGALTDTQYF.

The J gene is TRBJ2-1, the V gene TRBV21-1; no DNA check was done on the table's D call, TRBD2. TRBV21-1 is noted as a pseudogene. The CDR3 is made up of 18 amino acids. The DNA for the CDR3 is TGTGCCAGCATCCCGGGACTAGCGGGGGGTTCGTACTACAATGAGCAGTTCTTC. It translates to CASIPGLAGGSYYNEQFF.

The J gene is TRBJ1-5, the V gene TRBV6-6; tentatively, D is TRBD1 (5 bases). The CDR3 has 16 amino acids. V was trimmed by 2 bases and J by 1 base, leaving 12 bases between them. The germline CDR1 and CDR2 sequences are MNHNY and SVGAGI (reference sequence). CDR3 loop: CASSYLAKGSNQPQHF. CDR3 DNA: TGTGCCAGCAGTTACCTCGCGAAGGGGAGCAATCAGCCCCAGCATTTT.

The chain couples TRBV4-3 to TRBJ1-2, with 9 positions matching TRBD1. Germline V CDR1 and CDR2: LGHNA, YSLEER. J gave up 7 bases and V 1 base, and 7 bases lay outside the gene matches. CDR3 length: 15 residues. CDR3 DNA: TGCGCCAGCAGCCAAGCTCGGGACAGGGCGCGTGGCTACACCTTC. It encodes CASSQARDRARGYTF.

The V call is TRBV27, the J call TRBJ1-2; 7 nucleotides line up with TRBD1. V dropped 7 bases and J dropped 4; count of bases not matched to a gene: 9. This CDR3 region has 14 residues. Germline values: CDR1 MNHEY, CDR2 SMNVEV (reference sequence). In DNA, the CDR3 is TGTGCCAGCACCCTGACAGGGATAAGCTATGGCTACACCTTC. Translation gives CASTLTGISYGYTF.

The CDR3 spells CASSDSDRGRIGYTF. In DNA, the CDR3 is TGTGCCAGCAGTGACTCCGACAGGGGGCGCATCGGCTACACCTTC. The chain employs TRBV6-4 and TRBJ1-2; 10 positions agree with TRBD1. This CDR3 contains 15 residues. The V segment lost 0 bases and the J segment 8 bases; nucleotides outside the gene matches: 6. CDR1 is MRHNA and CDR2 is SNTAGT in the germline V gene.

The chain uses TRBV25-1 and TRBJ1-1, with D hard to call. The germline V and J ends were trimmed by 5 bases and 5 bases, with 9 bases remaining between them. Germline V gives CDR1 MGHDK, CDR2 SYGVNS. This CDR3 region has 12 residues. The DNA of the CDR3 is TGTGCCAGCAGTCAATCCCGGACTGAAGCTTTCTTT. This encodes CASSQSRTEAFF.

This clone was recorded only once. CDR3: CAGRAAMNTEAFF. As DNA, the CDR3 is TGTGCCGGGCGGGCAGCTATGAACACTGAAGCTTTCTTT. The rearrangement joins TRBV19 to TRBJ1-1, with no clear D. This CDR3 comprises 13 residues. The V gene's germline CDR1 is LNHDA and CDR2 SQIVND (reference sequence). Trimming removed 11 bases at V and 0 bases at J, with 13 bases between.

This rearrangement joins TRBV2 to TRBJ2-2, with 14 bases fitting TRBD2. CDR3 size: 17 residues. After removal of 6 bases from V and 5 bases from J, the junction contained 8 bases not matched to a gene. Germline loops: CDR1 SNHLY, CDR2 FYNNEI. The CDR3 DNA follows: TGTGCCAGCAGACACGGGACTAGCGGGGGAATGACCGGGGAGCTGTTTTTT. Its protein is CASRHGTSGGMTGELFF.

The rearrangement links TRBV13 to TRBJ1-1; D remains unclear. The V gene's germline CDR1 is PRHDT and CDR2 FYEKMQ (reference sequence). Trimming cost V 6 bases and J 1 base, with 12 bases left between them. This CDR3 has 14 residues. CDR3 DNA: TGTGCCAGCAGGCTTAATCAAGCGAACACTGAAGCTTTCTTT. Amino acid sequence: CASRLNQANTEAFF.

The genes are TRBV2 and TRBJ2-5; D remains ambiguous. From germline, CDR1 is SNHLY and CDR2 FYNNEI. Trimming cost V 5 bases and J 2 bases, with 12 bases left between them. This CDR3 contains 14 residues. The CDR3 nucleotides are TGTGCCAGCAGTCTGGATACGTCTCAAGAGACCCAGTACTTC. Its translation: CASSLDTSQETQYF.

A remark on this clone: A much bigger clone sits one base away, suggesting this may be a read error. Additional DNA sequences in this sample encode the identical CDR3. The rearrangement joins TRBV5-1 to TRBJ1-2; 7 bases agree with TRBD1. This CDR3 is 13 amino acids long. V shed 4 bases, J shed 8 bases, and the junction held 8 bases outside the gene matches. Germline loops: CDR1 SGHRS, CDR2 YFSETQ. CDR3 protein: CASSPTGDTGYTF. The CDR3 DNA is TGCGCCAGCAGCCCTACAGGGGATACAGGCTACACCTTC. The full variable domain, in which reference TRBV5-1 and TRBJ1-2 provide the parts outside the CDR3, is KAGVTQTPRYLIKTRGQQVTLSCSPISGHRSVSWYQQTPGQGLQFLFEYFSETQRNKGNFPGRFSGRQFSNSRSEMNVSTLELGDSALYLCASSPTGDTGYTFGSGTRLTVV.

This chain joins TRBV6-1 and TRBJ1-2; tentative D call: TRBD1 (5 bases). Trimming pared 2 bases from V and 8 bases from J, leaving 21 bases between. The CDR3 runs to 16 residues. From germline, CDR1 is MNHNS and CDR2 SASEGT. CDR3 region: CASSEYVGSPGLGYTF. In nucleotides, the CDR3 is TGTGCCAGCAGTGAATATGTGGGGAGTCCAGGGCTAGGCTACACCTTC.

This clone was seen a single time. The chain links TRBV29-1 to TRBJ2-2, with D possibly being TRBD1 or TRBD2 (5 bases each). Germline CDR1 reads SQVTM; CDR2 reads ANQGSEA. The CDR3 loop spans 14 amino acids. V lost 7 bases to trimming and J lost 2 bases, with 14 bases between them. Here the CDR3 reads CSGTRDGNTGELFF. CDR3 coding DNA: TGCAGCGGTACCCGGGACGGAAACACCGGGGAGCTGTTTTTT.

J is TRBJ1-1 and V is TRBV9, with D possibly being TRBD1 (6 bases). The V and J ends lost 3 bases and 5 bases respectively, with 11 bases between them. CDR1 SGDLS and CDR2 YYNGEE come from the germline V gene. The CDR3 covers 13 residues. The DNA of the CDR3 is TGTGCCAGCAGCGAAGGGGGATGGACTGAAGCTTTCTTT. It is translated as CASSEGGWTEAFF.

The chain employs TRBV12-5 and TRBJ1-4, with unresolved D. Looked up from germline, CDR1 is LGHNT and CDR2 is FRNRAP. The CDR3 spans 14 residues. V shed 2 bases and J shed 4 bases, with 8 bases lying between them. Here the CDR3 reads CASGLSGFNEKLFF. CDR3 DNA: TGTGCTAGTGGTTTGTCCGGGTTTAATGAAAAACTGTTTTTT.

The rearrangement uses TRBV28 and TRBJ2-5; D not resolved. CDR1 MDHEN and CDR2 SYDVKM come from the germline V gene. This CDR3 contains 13 residues. Trimming took 3 bases from V and 5 from J, leaving 10 bases between them. The DNA of the CDR3 is TGTGCCAGCAGTTTCTACGGGCCGGAGACCCAGTACTTC. It specifies CASSFYGPETQYF.

The chain joins TRBV29-1 to TRBJ2-7, with TRBD1 matching over 11 bases. V was pared by 3 bases and J by 5 bases, with 3 bases of the junction left unmatched. This CDR3 region has 13 residues. Germline V gives CDR1 SQVTM, CDR2 ANQGSEA. Written as DNA, the CDR3 is TGCAGCGTTGAGGGACAGGGGGGTAACGAGCAGTACTTC. Translated, it gives CSVEGQGGNEQYF.

V is TRBV12-3 or TRBV12-4 and J is TRBJ1-1; D is ambiguous. The CDR3 is made up of 11 amino acids. Trimming removed 10 bases at V and 7 bases at J, with 13 bases between. Written as DNA, the CDR3 is TGTGCCACCCAACTGAAAAATGAAGCTTTCTTT. Residues: CATQLKNEAFF.

The chain has TRBV11-2 and TRBJ2-2; TRBD1 matches at 10 bases. V lost 1 base, J lost 7 bases, and 15 bases stayed unmatched. The CDR3 runs to 19 residues. CDR1 SGHAT and CDR2 FQNNGV come from the germline V gene. The CDR3 DNA reads as TGTGCCAGCAGCTTAGTACCCCTTCGGACAGGGGGTTTCAGCGGGGAGCTGTTTTTT. As protein: CASSLVPLRTGGFSGELFF.

The chain combines TRBV11-3 with TRBJ1-2; no firm D call. The germline CDR1 and CDR2 sequences are SGHNT and YENEEA. This CDR3 spans 15 amino acids. Trimming left V 0 bases short and J 4 bases short, with 12 bases between. The CDR3 is CASSLDGKSGYGYTF. The CDR3 coding sequence is TGTGCCAGCAGCTTAGATGGGAAGTCTGGCTATGGCTACACCTTC.

The V call is TRBV14, the J call TRBJ1-3; tentatively, D is TRBD1 (6 bases). CDR3 size: 15 residues. The germline V gene has CDR1 SGHDN and CDR2 FVKESK. Trimming pared 5 bases from V and 6 bases from J, leaving 17 bases between. The CDR3 spells CASSAGPGGANTIYF. DNA for the CDR3: TGTGCCAGCAGCGCCGGGCCCGGGGGGGCAAACACCATATATTTT. The full variable domain, completed using reference TRBV14 and TRBJ1-3, is EAGVTQFPSHSVIEKGQTVTLRCDPISGHDNLYWYRRVMGKEIKFLLHFVKESKQDESGMPNNRFLAERTGGTYSTLKVQPAELEDSGVYFCASSAGPGGANTIYFGEGSWLTVV.

This sequence joins TRBV3-1 (or the pseudogene TRBV3-2) and TRBJ1-3; D gene unclear. The CDR3 length is 14 residues. V gave up 3 bases and J gave up 0 bases, with 6 bases separating them. CDR1 is LGHDT and CDR2 is YNNKEL in the germline V gene (reference sequence). Written as DNA, the CDR3 is TGTGCCAGCAGCCAGAGTAACTCTGGAAACACCATATATTTT. It specifies CASSQSNSGNTIYF.